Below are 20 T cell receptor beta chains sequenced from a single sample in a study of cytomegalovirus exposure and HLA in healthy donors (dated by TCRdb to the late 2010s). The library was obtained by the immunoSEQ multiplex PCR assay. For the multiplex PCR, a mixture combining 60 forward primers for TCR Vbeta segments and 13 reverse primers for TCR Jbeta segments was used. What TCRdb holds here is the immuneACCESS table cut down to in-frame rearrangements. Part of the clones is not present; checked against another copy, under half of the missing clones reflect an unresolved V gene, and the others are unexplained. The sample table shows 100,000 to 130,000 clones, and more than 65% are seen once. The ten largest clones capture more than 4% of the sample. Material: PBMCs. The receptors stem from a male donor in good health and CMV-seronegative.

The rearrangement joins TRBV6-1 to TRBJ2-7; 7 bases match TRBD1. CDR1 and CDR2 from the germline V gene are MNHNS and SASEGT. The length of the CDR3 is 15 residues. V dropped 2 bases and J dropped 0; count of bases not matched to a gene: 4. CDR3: CASSELGDSSYEQYF. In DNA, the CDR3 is TGTGCCAGCAGTGAACTTGGGGACAGCTCCTACGAGCAGTACTTC.

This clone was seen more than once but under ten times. This CDR3 is CAWSLAVNQPQHF. CDR3 bases: TGTGCCTGGAGTTTGGCAGTCAATCAGCCCCAGCATTTT. This chain links TRBV30 with TRBJ1-5, with unresolved D. CDR1 is GTSNPN, CDR2 SVGIG, per germline (reference sequence). The V and J ends lost 2 bases and 3 bases respectively, with 8 bases between them. This CDR3 comprises 13 residues.

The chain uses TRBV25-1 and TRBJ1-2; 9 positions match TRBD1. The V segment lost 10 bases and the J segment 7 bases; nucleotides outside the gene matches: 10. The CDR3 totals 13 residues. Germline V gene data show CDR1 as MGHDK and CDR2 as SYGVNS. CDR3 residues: CATQGTGYGGYTF. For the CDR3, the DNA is TGTGCCACCCAAGGGACAGGGTATGGTGGCTACACCTTC.

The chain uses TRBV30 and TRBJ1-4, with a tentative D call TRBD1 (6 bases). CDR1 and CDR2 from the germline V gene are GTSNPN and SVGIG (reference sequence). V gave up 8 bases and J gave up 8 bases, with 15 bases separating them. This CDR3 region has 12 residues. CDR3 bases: TGTGCCACAAACAGGGATTCCGAAAAACTGTTTTTT. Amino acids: CATNRDSEKLFF.

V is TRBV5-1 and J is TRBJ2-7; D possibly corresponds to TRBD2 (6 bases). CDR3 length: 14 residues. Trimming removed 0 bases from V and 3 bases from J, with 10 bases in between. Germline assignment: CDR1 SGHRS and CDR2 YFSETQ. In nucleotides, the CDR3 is TGCGCCAGCAGCTTGGCCGGGACTCTCTACGAGCAGTACTTC. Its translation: CASSLAGTLYEQYF.

The CDR3 nucleotides are TGTGCCAGCTCGCCCAACCGGGGAGGGGCTGGAAACACCATATATTTT. It is translated as CASSPNRGGAGNTIYF. The chain is built from TRBV18 and TRBJ1-3, with D perhaps TRBD1 (5 bases). Germline CDR1 is KGHSH and CDR2 is LQKENI. Trimming shortened V by 6 bases and J by 2 bases, and 17 bases separated the two germline ends. The CDR3 runs 16 residues.

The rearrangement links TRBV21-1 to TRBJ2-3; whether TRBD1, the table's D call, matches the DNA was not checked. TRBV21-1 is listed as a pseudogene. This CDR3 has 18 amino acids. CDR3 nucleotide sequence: TGTGCCAGCAGCCAGATCCGGGACAGGGGGCCGTTCACAGATACGCAGTATTTT. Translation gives CASSQIRDRGPFTDTQYF.

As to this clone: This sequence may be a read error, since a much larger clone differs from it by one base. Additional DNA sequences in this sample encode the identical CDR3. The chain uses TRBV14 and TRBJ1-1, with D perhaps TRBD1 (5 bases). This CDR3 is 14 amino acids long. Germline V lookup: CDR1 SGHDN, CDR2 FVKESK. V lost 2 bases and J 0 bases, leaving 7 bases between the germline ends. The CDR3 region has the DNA TGTGCCAGCAGCCAACCAGGGATGAACACTGAAGCTTTCTTT. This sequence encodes CASSQPGMNTEAFF.

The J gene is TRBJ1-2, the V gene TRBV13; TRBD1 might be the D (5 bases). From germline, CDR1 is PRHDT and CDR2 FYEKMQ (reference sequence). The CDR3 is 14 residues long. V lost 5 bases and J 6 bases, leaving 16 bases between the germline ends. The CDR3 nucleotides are TGTGCCAGCAGCCGGGGGAGGGGTTTGGATGGCTACACCTTC. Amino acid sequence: CASSRGRGLDGYTF.

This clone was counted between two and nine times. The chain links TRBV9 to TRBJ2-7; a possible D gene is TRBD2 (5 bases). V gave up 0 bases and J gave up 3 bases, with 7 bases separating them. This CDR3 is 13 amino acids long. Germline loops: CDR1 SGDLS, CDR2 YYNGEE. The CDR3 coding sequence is TGTGCCAGCAGCGTAGAGACTAACTACGAGCAGTACTTC. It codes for CASSVETNYEQYF.

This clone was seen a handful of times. DNA of the CDR3: TGTGCCAGCAGCTTAACCTCCGTGGTGGTCTGGGGCGGCTACACCTTC. It encodes CASSLTSVVVWGGYTF. The chain links TRBV7-8 to TRBJ1-2; a possible D gene is TRBD1 (5 bases). V shed 2 bases and J shed 8 bases, with 21 bases lying between them. CDR1 and CDR2 from the germline V gene are SGHVS and FQNEAQ. CDR3 length: 16 amino acids.

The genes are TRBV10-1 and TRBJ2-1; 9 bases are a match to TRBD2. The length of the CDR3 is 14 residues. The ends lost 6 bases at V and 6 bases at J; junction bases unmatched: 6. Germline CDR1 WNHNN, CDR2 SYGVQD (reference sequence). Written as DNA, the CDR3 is TGCGCCAGCAGCGGGACTAGCCGCTTCAATGAGCAGTTCTTC. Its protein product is CASSGTSRFNEQFF.

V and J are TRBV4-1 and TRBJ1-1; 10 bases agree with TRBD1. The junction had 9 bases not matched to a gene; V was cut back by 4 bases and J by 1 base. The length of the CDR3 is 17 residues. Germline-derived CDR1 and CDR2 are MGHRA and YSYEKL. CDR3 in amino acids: CASSLAGTGVRNTEAFF. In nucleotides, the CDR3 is TGCGCCAGCAGCCTTGCCGGGACAGGGGTACGGAACACTGAAGCTTTCTTT.

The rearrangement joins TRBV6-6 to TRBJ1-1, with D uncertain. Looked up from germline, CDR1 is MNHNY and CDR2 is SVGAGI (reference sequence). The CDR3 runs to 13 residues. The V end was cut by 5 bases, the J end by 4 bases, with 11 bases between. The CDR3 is CASSQTRGTEAFF. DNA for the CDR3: TGTGCCAGCAGTCAGACTCGTGGCACTGAAGCTTTCTTT.

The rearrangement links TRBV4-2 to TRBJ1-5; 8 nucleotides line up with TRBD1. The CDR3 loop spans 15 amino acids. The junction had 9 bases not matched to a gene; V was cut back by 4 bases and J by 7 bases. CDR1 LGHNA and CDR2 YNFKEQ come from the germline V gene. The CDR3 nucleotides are TGTGCCAGCAGCCCGCAACGTGACAGGGGACAGCCCCAGCATTTT. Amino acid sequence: CASSPQRDRGQPQHF.

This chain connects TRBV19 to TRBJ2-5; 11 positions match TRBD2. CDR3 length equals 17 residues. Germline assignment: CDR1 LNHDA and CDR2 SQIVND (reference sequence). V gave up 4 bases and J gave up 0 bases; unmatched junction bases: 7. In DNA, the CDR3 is TGTGCCAGTAGTAACCGACTAGCGGGACTATACCAAGAGACCCAGTACTTC. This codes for CASSNRLAGLYQETQYF.

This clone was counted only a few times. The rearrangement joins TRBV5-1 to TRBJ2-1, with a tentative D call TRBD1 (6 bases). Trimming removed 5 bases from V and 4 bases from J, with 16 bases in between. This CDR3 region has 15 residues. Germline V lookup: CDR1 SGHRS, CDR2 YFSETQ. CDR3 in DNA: TGCGCCAGCAGGGCCTCTGGGGGCGGATACAATGAGCAGTTCTTC. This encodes CASRASGGGYNEQFF.

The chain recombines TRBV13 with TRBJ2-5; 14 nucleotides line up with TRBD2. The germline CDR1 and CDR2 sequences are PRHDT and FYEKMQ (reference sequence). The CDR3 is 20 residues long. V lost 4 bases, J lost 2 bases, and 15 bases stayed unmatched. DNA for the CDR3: TGTGCCAGCAGCTGGGGACAGCCTGGACTAGCGGGAGGAGATCAAGAGACCCAGTACTTC. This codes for CASSWGQPGLAGGDQETQYF.

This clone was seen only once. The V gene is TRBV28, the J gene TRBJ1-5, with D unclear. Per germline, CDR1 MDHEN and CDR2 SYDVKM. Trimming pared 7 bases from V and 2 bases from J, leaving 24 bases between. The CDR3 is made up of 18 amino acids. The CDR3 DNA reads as TGTGCCAGCACCAAGAGGTCAGAGCTTCATTGGGGCAATCAGCCCCAGCATTTT. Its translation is CASTKRSELHWGNQPQHF.

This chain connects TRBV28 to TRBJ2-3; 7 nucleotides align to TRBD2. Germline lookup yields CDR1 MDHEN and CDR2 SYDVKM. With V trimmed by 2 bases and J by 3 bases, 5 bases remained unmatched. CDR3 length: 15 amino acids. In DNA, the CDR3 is TGTGCCAGCAGTTTAGCGGGAGCGAGGACAGATACGCAGTATTTT. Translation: CASSLAGARTDTQYF.